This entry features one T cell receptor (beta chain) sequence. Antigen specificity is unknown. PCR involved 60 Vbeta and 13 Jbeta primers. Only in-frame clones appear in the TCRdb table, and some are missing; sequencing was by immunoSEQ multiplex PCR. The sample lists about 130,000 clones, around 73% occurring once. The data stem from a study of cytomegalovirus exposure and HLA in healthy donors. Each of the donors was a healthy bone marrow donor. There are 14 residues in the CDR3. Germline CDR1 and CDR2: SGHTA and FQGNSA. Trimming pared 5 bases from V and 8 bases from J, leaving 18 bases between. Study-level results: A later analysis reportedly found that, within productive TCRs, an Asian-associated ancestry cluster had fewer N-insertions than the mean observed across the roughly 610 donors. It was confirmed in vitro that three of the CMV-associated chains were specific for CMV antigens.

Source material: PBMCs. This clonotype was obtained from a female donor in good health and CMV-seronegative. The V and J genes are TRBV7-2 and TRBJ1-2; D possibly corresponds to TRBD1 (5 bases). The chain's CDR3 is CASSPSGTPGGYTF. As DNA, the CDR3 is TGTGCCAGCAGCCCGTCCGGGACTCCAGGGGGCTACACCTTC.